This is a list of T cell receptor beta chains from one sample in a study of blood T cell repertoires in COVID-19. Method: immunoSEQ multiplex PCR; TCRdb's copy keeps in-frame clones and lacks some. This table has around 110,000 clones, more than 80% appearing once. What was sequenced was peripheral blood. All receptors come from a man aged 35 to 55 with active or convalescent COVID-19. Each CDR3 is given without its conserved first and last residue.

J | V | CDR3
TRBJ2-1 | TRBV21-1 | ASSKAQTSGSYNEQF
TRBJ2-5 | TRBV5-4 | ASSLADAGTQY
TRBJ2-1 | TRBV28 | ASSHRLAPNEQF
TRBJ2-7 | TRBV7-9 | ASSTRLSTTYEQY
TRBJ1-1 | TRBV30 | AWTKGASSRNTEAF
TRBJ2-5 | TRBV24-1 | ATSDRTVDRPSGTQY
TRBJ2-6 | TRBV5-4 | ASSLLVFGVGANVLT
TRBJ2-2 | TRBV7-3 | ASSSGLAGGTGELF
TRBJ1-5 | TRBV27 | ASRTQGSGEPQH
TRBJ2-7 | TRBV30 | AWSAWAGQGGFEQY
TRBJ2-2 | TRBV9 | ASSGTGGAAGELF
TRBJ2-3 | TRBV10-3 | AISGGRGRAADTQY
TRBJ2-2 | TRBV13 | ASSLAGNTGELF
TRBJ2-7 | TRBV28 | ASRLRQGYEQY
TRBJ2-7 | TRBV6-5 | ASSLLTSGNYEQY
TRBJ2-7 | TRBV2 | ASRTPRDSYEQY
TRBJ2-2 | TRBV6-5 | ASRTTNTGELF
TRBJ2-3 | TRBV12-3/TRBV12-4 | ASSLTGNTQY
TRBJ2-2 | TRBV25-1 | ASSEVQRESTGELF
TRBJ2-3 | TRBV20-1 | SASGWATDTQY
TRBJ2-5 | TRBV6-6 | ASSYRRDSQETQY
TRBJ2-5 | TRBV28 | ASSENRPVETQY
TRBJ1-2 | TRBV2 | ASSETGNGYT
TRBJ1-4 | TRBV28 | ASSLGGGNEKLF
TRBJ2-7 | TRBV5-1 | ASSQGQGAGEQY
TRBJ1-5 | TRBV7-2 | ASSLAREQPQH
TRBJ2-2 | TRBV10-3 | AISEVGLAGANTGELF
TRBJ1-5 | TRBV6-5 | ASGGNLYSNQPQH
TRBJ1-2 | TRBV18 | ASSPPVNYGYT
TRBJ2-3 | TRBV11-2 | ASSTQGTSTDTQY
TRBJ2-1 | TRBV6-4 | ASRGSGSSYNEQF
TRBJ1-2 | TRBV6-5 | ASSYTQGADYGYT
TRBJ2-1 | TRBV14 | ASSRGGSGRAEQF
TRBJ1-2 | TRBV7-3 | ASSLITGAGGYT
TRBJ1-1 | TRBV25-1 | ASSGNWGRGTEAF
TRBJ1-2 | TRBV19 | ASSIAQGRNGYT
TRBJ2-7 | TRBV27 | ASSLSTSGRGYEQY
TRBJ2-1 | TRBV10-3 | AISIGQGFLQF
TRBJ1-6 | TRBV30 | AWRAQGGSYNSPLH
TRBJ1-6 | TRBV5-4 | ASSYGQGEYNSPLH
TRBJ2-7 | TRBV19 | ASSMTVIYEQY
TRBJ2-2 | TRBV4-1 | ASSQAVGELF
TRBJ1-5 | TRBV6-1 | ASSEVTGDQPQH
TRBJ2-1 | TRBV18 | ASSLPRTDYNEQF
TRBJ2-1 | TRBV14 | ASSQGTSGSVNEQF
TRBJ2-7 | TRBV6-2/TRBV6-3 | ASNYKGLATYEQY
TRBJ2-3 | TRBV7-9 | ASSLGQGSGDTQY
TRBJ2-5 | TRBV5-1 | ASSSMGLAGVAETQY
TRBJ2-3 | TRBV2 | ASSVSDTQY
TRBJ1-2 | TRBV24-1 | ATSDTTGTLYGYT
TRBJ2-7 | TRBV5-6 | ASSLNWQGAREQY
TRBJ2-1 | TRBV24-1 | ATSDRVSTGGYNEQF
TRBJ2-7 | TRBV9 | ASSPTGQATYEQY
TRBJ2-3 | TRBV6-1 | ASSEPSGLAGYTDTQY